This TCR beta chain stems from a study of regulatory T cells in long-lasting Graves disease. With V trimmed by 5 bases and J by 9 bases, 9 bases remained unmatched. Per the germline V gene, CDR1 is DFQATT and CDR2 is SNEGSKA (reference sequence). This CDR3 has 13 amino acids. The time point denotes: newly diagnosed GD, antithyroid drugs for less than 3 months. PBMC RNA was the source of the TCR library. The authors drew 8.5 to 9.5 milliliters of peripheral blood into EDTA tubes. In its sample, this clonotype was seen a few times. With iRepertoire HTBI primers and Arm-PCR of CDR3 regions, TCR beta libraries were built. TCRdb ran MiXCR on the multiplex PCR reads and lists one entry per CDR3 protein. The table lists 400,000 to 500,000 distinct CDR3 sequences, more than 13% of them singletons, with over 15% in the top ten. The sample was also linked to a second study, of T cells in Graves' hyperthyroidism and ophthalmopathy. According to that study: Patients showing uncontrolled infection, other autoimmune disease, pregnancy or lactation were ineligible. In the first-round RT-PCR of the TCR CDR3, the HTBI primer set was used. Ophthalmopathy was predicted by the model a median of roughly 6.6 months ahead of onset.

The sequences come from peripheral blood mononuclear cells (PBMCs), collected at new diagnosis, from a patient treated with antithyroid drugs. The V call is TRBV20-1, the J call TRBJ2-1; 8 bases align to TRBD2. The clonotype comes from a woman in her thirties with Graves disease. The CDR3 nucleotides read TGCAGTGCTGGCCGGGAGGGTTTGGGTGAGCAGTTCTTC. It translates to CSAGREGLGEQFF.